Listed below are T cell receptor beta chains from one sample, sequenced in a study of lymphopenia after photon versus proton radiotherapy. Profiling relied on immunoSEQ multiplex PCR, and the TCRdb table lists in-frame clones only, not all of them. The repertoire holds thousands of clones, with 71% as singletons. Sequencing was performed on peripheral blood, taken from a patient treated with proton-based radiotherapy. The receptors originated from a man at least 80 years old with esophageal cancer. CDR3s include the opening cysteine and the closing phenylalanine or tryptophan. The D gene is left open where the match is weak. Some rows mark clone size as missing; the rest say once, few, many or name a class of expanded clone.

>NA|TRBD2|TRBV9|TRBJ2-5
TGTGCCAGCAGCGGACTACTAGCGGGGGAGACCCAGTACTTC
CASSGLLAGETQYF
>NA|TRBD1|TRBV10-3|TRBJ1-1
TGTGCCATCAGTTACAGGGGGAACAGTGAAGCTTTCTTT
CAISYRGNSEAFF
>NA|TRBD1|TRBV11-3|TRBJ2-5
TGTGCCAGCAGCTTAGGTTGGACAGGTCAAGAGACCCAGTACTTC
CASSLGWTGQETQYF
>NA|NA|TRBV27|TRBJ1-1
TGTGCCAGCAAACGGGGAGACGCGAACACTGAAGCTTTCTTT
CASKRGDANTEAFF
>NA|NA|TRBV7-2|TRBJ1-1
TGTGCCAGCAGCCCCACCATGAACACTGAAGCTTTCTTT
CASSPTMNTEAFF
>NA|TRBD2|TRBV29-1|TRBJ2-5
TGCAGCGTTGAAGGTCGGCTAGCGGGAGCCGCGAGAGAGACCCAGTACTTC
CSVEGRLAGAARETQYF
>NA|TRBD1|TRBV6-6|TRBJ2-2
TGTGCCAGCAGTTGGACAGGAAAGACGAACACCGGGGAGCTGTTTTTT
CASSWTGKTNTGELFF
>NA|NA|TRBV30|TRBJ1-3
TGTGCCTGGAGTGTACAAAGGGGCTCTGGAAACACCATATATTTT
CAWSVQRGSGNTIYF
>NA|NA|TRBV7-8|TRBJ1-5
TGTGCCAGCGCTCAAAGACTGGCTTCGAATCAGCCCCAGCATTTT
CASAQRLASNQPQHF
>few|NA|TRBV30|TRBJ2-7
TGTGCCTGGTCCCGGACAGATAAAGTCTACGAGCAGTACTTC
CAWSRTDKVYEQYF
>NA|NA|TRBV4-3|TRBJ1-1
TGCGCCAGCAGCCAAAAGAGGAAGGGGGAAGCTTTCTTT
CASSQKRKGEAFF
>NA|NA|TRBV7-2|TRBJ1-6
TGTGCCAGCAGCTTAGGTGTCATATCGTCACCCCTCCACTTT
CASSLGVISSPLHF
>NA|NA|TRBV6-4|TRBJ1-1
TGTGCCAGCAGTGACTCGCCGGGTACTGAAGCTTTCTTT
CASSDSPGTEAFF
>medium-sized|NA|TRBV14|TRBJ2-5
TGTGCCAGCAGCCTAACGGACGGTTTGGAGACCCAGTACTTC
CASSLTDGLETQYF
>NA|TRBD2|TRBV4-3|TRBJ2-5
TGCGCCAGCAGCCAAGATCTTGGGGGTAGCGGGGTGTATCAAGAGACCCAGTACTTC
CASSQDLGGSGVYQETQYF
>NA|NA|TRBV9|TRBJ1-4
TGTGCCAGCAGCCCTGTTAAGACTAATGAAAAACTGTTTTTT
CASSPVKTNEKLFF
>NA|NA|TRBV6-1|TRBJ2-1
TGTGCCAGCAGTGGGACTGTTCGGTTCTTC
CASSGTVRFF
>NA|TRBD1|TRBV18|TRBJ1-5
TGTGCCAGCTCAAGCACCCAGGGGGCGTCTAGGCAGCCCCAGCATTTT
CASSSTQGASRQPQHF